Each of the 5 T cell receptor beta chains below was sequenced from the same sample in a study of blood T cells in healthy people across ages. A second PCR, run for roughly 7 to 12 cycles, used a sample-barcoded 5' primer plus a J-beta primer mix. TCRdb re-derived calls from the 5' RACE reads in MiXCR, one entry per CDR3 protein. The sample holds about 1.1 million distinct CDR3 sequences, under 40% seen once. Sequences were obtained from blood. These receptors all come from a man between 18 and 35 years old in good health.

The sample holds a few counts of this clonotype. The gene calls are TRBV6-1 and TRBJ1-1; perhaps TRBD1 as D (6 bases). V was shortened by 6 bases and J by 0 bases, with 29 bases between the two germline ends. CDR3 size: 20 residues. Germline CDR1 is MNHNS and CDR2 is SASEGT. CDR3 amino acids: CASSESTPDDRYLMNTEAFF. In DNA form, the CDR3 reads TGTGCCAGCAGCGAATCGACCCCGGATGACAGGTATCTCATGAACACTGAAGCTTTCTTT.

The V gene is TRBV25-1, the J gene TRBJ1-2; tentative D call: TRBD1 (5 bases). The V and J ends lost 2 bases and 6 bases respectively, with 10 bases between them. The germline gives CDR1 MGHDK, CDR2 SYGVNS. This CDR3 spans 13 amino acids. CDR3 sequence (DNA): TGTGCCAGCAGTGAACAGGGTCTAGATGGCTACACCTTC. It is translated as CASSEQGLDGYTF.

This clonotype was picked up one time. V usage is TRBV29-1 and J usage is TRBJ2-1; D uncertain. Germline lookup yields CDR1 SQVTM and CDR2 ANQGSEA. Trimming removed 6 bases from V and 2 bases from J, with 14 bases in between. The CDR3 is 14 amino acids. The CDR3, as DNA: TGCAGCGTCACGGGCCGACCGGCCTACAATGAGCAGTTCTTC. Its protein is CSVTGRPAYNEQFF.

CDR3 sequence reads: CASSQAQGSEQFF. The CDR3, as DNA: TGTGCCAGCAGCCAAGCACAGGGGTCGGAGCAGTTCTTC. J is TRBJ2-1 and V is TRBV4-2; 7 nucleotides line up with TRBD1. Germline loops: CDR1 LGHNA, CDR2 YNFKEQ. V shed 1 base, J shed 10 bases, and the junction held 4 bases outside the gene matches. The CDR3 runs to 13 residues.

A few counts support this clonotype. The J gene is TRBJ2-1, the V gene TRBV20-1, with 7 positions matching TRBD1. The CDR3 totals 12 residues. Trimming at V came to 8 bases and at J to 4 bases, leaving 5 bases not matched to a gene. Per the germline V gene, CDR1 is DFQATT and CDR2 is SNEGSKA (reference sequence). The CDR3 coding sequence is TGCAGTCATAGGGACAGTTACAATGAGCAGTTCTTC. This translates into CSHRDSYNEQFF.